A single sample is the source of the 18 T cell receptor beta chains below, sequenced in a study of early T cells in non-severe SARS-CoV-2 infection. TCRdb ran MiXCR on the 5' RACE reads and lists one entry per CDR3 protein. The table includes roughly 48,000 distinct CDR3 sequences, roughly 4% detected once. The sequenced sample was whole blood. These receptors came from an adult who was a healthcare worker with PCR-confirmed SARS-CoV-2 infection or an uninfected control (not recorded which).

This clonotype came up many times. The chain recombines TRBV3-1 with TRBJ1-1, with 10 bases identical to TRBD1. This CDR3 is built from 16 residues. Germline CDR1 reads LGHDT; CDR2 reads YNNKEL (reference sequence). The trim removed 3 bases at V and 5 bases at J, leaving 9 bases unmatched. The DNA of the CDR3 is TGTGCCAGCAGCCATTTCTCCGGGACAGGGGAAACTGAAGCTTTCTTT. This sequence encodes CASSHFSGTGETEAFF.

This clonotype was picked up many times. The chain recombines TRBV6-6 with TRBJ1-2; weak D call: TRBD1 (6 bases). Trimming took 6 bases from V and 8 from J, leaving 13 bases between them. CDR3 length: 12 residues. Germline V gives CDR1 MNHNY, CDR2 SVGAGI (reference sequence). CDR3 loop: CASRGAEYGYTF. DNA of the CDR3: TGTGCCAGCAGGGGGGCAGAGTACGGCTACACCTTC.

This sequence joins TRBV6-1 and TRBJ2-3, with D uncertain. The CDR3 extends over 14 amino acids. Germline CDR1 MNHNS, CDR2 SASEGT. V was clipped by 2 bases and J by 2 bases, with 8 bases between them. The CDR3 loop reads CASSEKQLTDTQYF. The CDR3 DNA follows: TGTGCCAGCAGTGAAAAGCAGCTCACAGATACGCAGTATTTT.

This clonotype was counted at least ten times. This rearrangement joins TRBV6-1 to TRBJ1-4; D call uncertain. Germline loops: CDR1 MNHNS, CDR2 SASEGT. There are 14 residues in the CDR3. V lost 6 bases and J 8 bases, leaving 16 bases between the germline ends. CDR3 DNA sequence: TGTGCCAGCAGACTGACCCCCATGAAGGAAAAACTGTTTTTT. Residues: CASRLTPMKEKLFF.

This clonotype was detected ten times or more. This chain uses TRBV7-9 with TRBJ2-7; 10 nucleotides line up with TRBD1. Per the germline V gene, CDR1 is SEHNR and CDR2 is FQNEAQ (reference sequence). There are 16 residues in the CDR3. V was clipped by 5 bases and J by 6 bases; unmatched bases: 13. CDR3 amino acids: CASSGSTGTGVGEQYF. The CDR3 DNA reads as TGTGCCAGCAGCGGATCTACCGGGACAGGGGTTGGCGAGCAGTACTTC.

This clonotype was seen many times. This rearrangement joins TRBV27 to TRBJ1-2; D gene uncertain. V lost 6 bases to trimming and J lost 6 bases, with 14 bases between them. The CDR3 is 13 residues long. The germline V gene encodes CDR1 MNHEY and CDR2 SMNVEV (reference sequence). The CDR3 here is CASRGYNEDGYTF. The DNA for the CDR3 is TGTGCCAGCAGGGGGTACAACGAAGATGGCTACACCTTC.

This clonotype has ten or more counts. This chain links TRBV10-1 with TRBJ2-5; 9 positions agree with TRBD1. This CDR3 spans 15 amino acids. Per the germline V gene, CDR1 is WNHNN and CDR2 is SYGVQD (reference sequence). The ends lost 6 bases at V and 4 bases at J; junction bases unmatched: 9. The CDR3 bases are TGCGCCAGCAGCCCGAATACAGGGGGCCGAGAGACCCAGTACTTC. It is translated as CASSPNTGGRETQYF.

The sample holds many counts of this clonotype. The chain carries TRBV7-9 and TRBJ1-6, with D perhaps TRBD1 (6 bases). CDR1 SEHNR and CDR2 FQNEAQ come from the germline V gene (reference sequence). This CDR3 comprises 17 residues. Trimming cost V 5 bases and J 6 bases, with 20 bases left between them. The CDR3: CASSPKEVGRGNSPLHF. The DNA of the CDR3 is TGTGCCAGCAGCCCTAAGGAGGTGGGCAGGGGTAATTCACCCCTCCACTTT.

The table lists this clonotype with many counts. J is TRBJ2-1 and V is TRBV7-9; 12 positions match TRBD2. The germline V gene encodes CDR1 SEHNR and CDR2 FQNEAQ (reference sequence). With V trimmed by 3 bases and J by 6 bases, 3 bases remained unmatched. The CDR3 is made up of 15 amino acids. In DNA form, the CDR3 reads TGTGCCAGCAGCTTGCTAGCGGGGGGGATCAATGAGCAGTTCTTC. It is translated as CASSLLAGGINEQFF.

This chain links TRBV12-2 with TRBJ2-5; the table names TRBD1, a call not compared with the DNA. TRBV12-2 has pseudogene status. The CDR3 extends over 15 amino acids. This CDR3 reads CASRSGQPKEETQYF. The CDR3 DNA follows: TGTGCAAGTCGCTCGGGACAGCCCAAGGAAGAGACCCAGTACTTC.

This clonotype was counted only a few times. This sequence joins TRBV7-9 and TRBJ2-7; D unresolved. Germline V gives CDR1 SEHNR, CDR2 FQNEAQ (reference sequence). The CDR3 spans 12 residues. Trimming took 4 bases from V and 5 from J, leaving 9 bases between them. CDR3: CASSSLVHEQYF. CDR3 sequence (DNA): TGTGCCAGCAGCTCCCTTGTCCACGAGCAGTACTTC.

This clonotype appeared many times. The chain couples TRBV20-1 to TRBJ2-7, with D unresolved. Trimming cost V 5 bases and J 5 bases, with 10 bases left between them. The CDR3 has 11 residues. Germline V gene lookup returns CDR1 DFQATT and CDR2 SNEGSKA (reference sequence). Here the CDR3 reads CSASHSHEQYF. CDR3 sequence (DNA): TGCAGTGCTTCCCATTCCCACGAGCAGTACTTC.

This chain uses TRBV5-8 with TRBJ1-6, with D hard to call. This CDR3 is 15 amino acids long. V lost 4 bases and J 0 bases, leaving 8 bases between the germline ends. The germline V gene has CDR1 SGHTS and CDR2 YDEGEE. CDR3 loop: CASSPWNSYNSPLHF. The CDR3 DNA is TGTGCCAGCAGCCCCTGGAACTCCTATAATTCACCCCTCCACTTT.

Many counts were recorded for this clonotype. J is TRBJ1-2 and V is TRBV5-4; D not resolved. CDR3 size: 14 residues. Germline CDR1 SGHNT, CDR2 YYREEE (reference sequence). Trimming took 0 bases from V and 8 from J, leaving 14 bases between them. CDR3 DNA: TGTGCCAGCAGCTTGGCCGCAGGCCTGCAGGGCTACACCTTC. Translation gives CASSLAAGLQGYTF.

This clonotype was counted many times. This chain uses TRBV19 with TRBJ2-1; 9 bases are shared with TRBD2. CDR1 is LNHDA and CDR2 is SQIVND in the germline V gene (reference sequence). V was pared by 4 bases and J by 8 bases, with 12 bases of the junction left unmatched. The CDR3 has 16 amino acids. The CDR3 protein is CASSNLREGRFDEQFF. In nucleotides, the CDR3 is TGTGCCAGTAGTAACTTGCGGGAGGGCCGTTTTGATGAGCAGTTCTTC. The complete variable domain, with remaining parts taken from reference TRBV19 and TRBJ2-1, reads DGGITQSPKYLFRKEGQNVTLSCEQNLNHDAMYWYRQDPGQGLRLIYYSQIVNDFQKGDIAEGYSVSREKKESFPLTVTSAQKNPTAFYLCASSNLREGRFDEQFFGPGTRLTVL.

This clonotype was counted many times. This chain links TRBV5-1 with TRBJ2-1; a weak D match, TRBD2 (5 bases). The germline gives CDR1 SGHRS, CDR2 YFSETQ. The CDR3 is 16 amino acids. With 0 bases removed from V and 0 bases from J, the gap between germline ends came to 10 bases. CDR3 bases: TGCGCCAGCAGCTTGGCTGGGGAGAGCTCCTACAATGAGCAGTTCTTC. As protein: CASSLAGESSYNEQFF.

The chain joins TRBV7-9 to TRBJ2-7; TRBD2 matches 12 bases. The germline gives CDR1 SEHNR, CDR2 FQNEAQ (reference sequence). J was trimmed by 2 bases and V by 7 bases; bases with no gene match: 12. There are 17 residues in the CDR3. In nucleotides, the CDR3 is TGTGCCAGCACCGTTGGCCCGCTAGCGGGGGGGACCTACGAGCAGTACTTC. This codes for CASTVGPLAGGTYEQYF.

The sample holds many counts of this clonotype. This chain uses TRBV7-2 with TRBJ1-5; the D is unclear. Germline V lookup: CDR1 SGHTA, CDR2 FQGNSA. This CDR3 has 15 amino acids. Trimming cost V 0 bases and J 4 bases, with 10 bases left between them. CDR3 protein: CASSLAVGYNQPQHF. DNA of the CDR3: TGTGCCAGCAGCTTAGCCGTGGGGTATAATCAGCCCCAGCATTTT.